This entry describes one TCR beta chain. This sample was taken from a study of T-cell reconstitution after alpha-beta-depleted transplantation in children. Unique molecular identifiers were incorporated when the TCRbeta library was constructed. TCRdb passed the PCR reads through MiXCR, listing each CDR3 protein once. The sample holds around 400,000 distinct CDR3 sequences; 11% are singletons and the top ten take about 5%. This CDR3 contains 16 residues. CDR1 and CDR2 (germline): SQVTM, ANQGSEA. Trimming left V 4 bases short and J 3 bases short, with 19 bases between. This clonotype originated in a human donor who donated a stem cell graft to a child with acute myeloid leukemia. V usage is TRBV29-1 and J usage is TRBJ2-1; D not resolved. Sequencing used PBMCs from the stem cell graft donor, obtained from the stem cell graft. The CDR3 DNA reads as TGCAGCGTTGCAGCAGCAGGACGCGGAGTCTACAATGAGCAGTTCTTC. Translation gives CSVAAAGRGVYNEQFF.